These 4 T cell receptor beta chains came from one sample sequenced in a study of T cells in women clearing cervical HPV infection. TCRdb's copy holds only in-frame clones and misses some; the assay was immunoSEQ multiplex PCR. The sample's table shows tens of thousands of clones. Sequencing was done on a sample of blood buffy coat. Source of these receptors: a woman aged 18 to 75 with a cervical HPV16 infection that either progressed to CIN3+ or cleared (not recorded which).

In regard to this clone: A junction boundary mismatches the germline segment, possibly from a read error. The read ends 3 residues shy of where the CDR3 ends; the end is completed using the germline J gene. Other DNA sequences in this specimen translate into the identical CDR3. This chain connects TRBV18 to TRBJ1-3; 8 bases fit TRBD1. The CDR3 has 13 amino acids. CDR1 KGHSH and CDR2 LQKENI come from the germline V gene. Incomplete CDR3 DNA: TGTGCCAGCTCACCCGGGACAGGAAACACT. Residues: CASSPGTGNT. The whole CDR3 protein reads CASSPGTGNTIYF. Variable domain in full (rest from reference TRBV18 and TRBJ1-3): NAGVMQNPRHLVRRRGQEARLRCSPMKGHSHVYWYRQLPEEGLKFMVYLQKENIIDESGMPKERFSAEFPKEGPSILRIQQVVRGDSAAYFCASSPGTGNTIYFGEGSWLTVV.

Comments on this clone: The read falls 3 residues short of the CDR3 end, and the missing part is taken from the germline J gene. This chain uses TRBV29-1 with TRBJ1-2, with a weak D call TRBD1 (6 bases). The CDR3 is 15 residues long. Germline CDR1 is SQVTM and CDR2 is ANQGSEA. The CDR3 DNA, read in part, is TGCAGCGTTGAACCGGGGGGCGCGGTTCGCGGAGGC. Its translation: CSVEPGGAVRGG. In full, the CDR3 is CSVEPGGAVRGGYTF.

As concerns this clone: The CDR3 end lies 3 residues beyond the end of the read and is filled in from the germline J gene. The chain carries TRBV15 and TRBJ1-2; D is uncertain. The germline V and J ends were trimmed by 1 base and 1 base, with 10 bases remaining between them. The germline CDR1 and CDR2 sequences are LNHNV and YYDKDF (reference sequence). CDR3 length: 15 amino acids. CDR3: CATSRVSAGNYGYTF. Partial CDR3 DNA: TGTGCCACCAGCAGAGTATCCGCCGGTAACTATGGC.

With respect to this clone: The CDR3 goes on 3 residues after the read ends, and that part is filled in from the germline J gene. Other DNA sequences in this sample translate to the same CDR3. The chain employs TRBV5-6 and TRBJ2-7; 8 positions match TRBD1. CDR3 length equals 15 residues. J lost 1 base, V lost 1 base, and 4 bases had no gene match. Germline V gene data show CDR1 as SGHDT and CDR2 as YYEEEE. CDR3 DNA (partial): TGTGCCAGCAGCTTGAGCAGGGGGCCGTCCTACGAG. Protein sequence: CASSLSRGPSYE. From start to end, the CDR3 is CASSLSRGPSYEQYF.